This TCR beta chain came from a study of shared clonotypes between healthy human individuals. Adult donors, all healthy and HIV-negative, had no recent acute infections or vaccinations. This CDR3 spans 15 amino acids. Trimming at V came to 2 bases and at J to 5 bases, leaving 5 bases not matched to a gene. Per germline, CDR1 MDHEN and CDR2 SYDVKM. A deep-level run was used for the assay. Evenly divided among several immunoSEQ plates was the genomic DNA of each subset. Using immunoSEQ multiplex PCR, the repertoire was profiled, and TCRdb retains in-frame clones only, with some absent. The table has roughly 510,000 clones, about three quarters seen once.

The sequence was collected from a woman aged 40 to 55 in good health. Some clones in this sample may be carry-over from other donors' samples. This chain connects TRBV28 to TRBJ1-1; 10 nucleotides agree with TRBD1. The sample was PBMCs. The CDR3 reads CASSLRTGGWTEAFF. The CDR3 nucleotides are TGTGCCAGCAGTTTAAGGACAGGGGGTTGGACTGAAGCTTTCTTT.